This is a list of T cell receptor beta chains from one sample in a study of blood T cell repertoires in COVID-19. Method: immunoSEQ multiplex PCR; TCRdb's copy keeps in-frame clones and lacks some. Of some 400,000 clones listed, nearly 90% are singletons. Sequences were obtained from PBMCs or T cells enriched from blood (not recorded which). These receptor sequences come from a woman aged 30 to 39 who had recovered from COVID-19. The CDR3 runs from the conserved cysteine through the conserved F or W. The D gene is left open where the match is weak. Clone sizes are given selectively: once, few, many, or a class where the clone is expanded.

d_call j_call clone_size v_call cdr3_nt cdr3_aa
NA TRBJ1-2 NA TRBV9 TGTGCCAGCAGCCGGGGGAGGGAGCTATGGGGCTACACCTTC CASSRGRELWGYTF
TRBD1 TRBJ1-1 NA TRBV5-6 TGTGCCAGCAGCTTGCGGACAGGGACGATGAACACTGAAGCTTTCTTT CASSLRTGTMNTEAFF
TRBD2 TRBJ2-5 NA TRBV30 TGTGCCTGGAGTGTACTAGCGGGGACCCAGTACTTC CAWSVLAGTQYF
NA TRBJ2-7 NA TRBV20-1 TGCAGTGCTAGTCAGCCGGGCCCAAGGGGCTACGAGCAGTACTTC CSASQPGPRGYEQYF
TRBD1 TRBJ1-4 NA TRBV19 TGTGCCAGTAGTAAGGGGGCTCGGACAGGGTATGAAAAACTGTTTTTT CASSKGARTGYEKLFF
TRBD1 TRBJ1-6 NA TRBV18 TGTGCCAGCTCACCAGACAGGGGGCTCTGGTCACCCCTCCACTTT CASSPDRGLWSPLHF
NA TRBJ1-1 NA TRBV30 TGTGCCTGGAGTGGAGGAAGTCTGAACACTGAAGCTTTCTTT CAWSGGSLNTEAFF
TRBD1 TRBJ1-2 few TRBV4-3 TGCGCCAGCAGCCAAGAGCGGGACAGGGGTAACTATGGCTACACCTTC CASSQERDRGNYGYTF
TRBD2 TRBJ2-7 few TRBV5-1 TGCGCCAGCAGCTTGGCCATAGGGGCTAGCGGGAGTTACGAGCAGTACTTC CASSLAIGASGSYEQYF
TRBD1 TRBJ2-2 once TRBV2 TGTGCCAGCAGGGGACAGCCGAACACCGGGGAGCTGTTTTTT CASRGQPNTGELFF
TRBD1 TRBJ1-5 NA TRBV19 TGTGCCAGTACCCCAACAGGGGGCGGTCAGCCCCAGCATTTT CASTPTGGGQPQHF
TRBD1 TRBJ2-7 NA TRBV30 TGTGCCTGGAGCTCAGACAGGGTAGAGTTATACTTC CAWSSDRVELYF
NA TRBJ1-5 NA TRBV19 TGTGCCAGTAGTACATACCGGGGGGCCGTTCTGATCAATCAGCCCCAGCATTTT CASSTYRGAVLINQPQHF
NA TRBJ2-6 NA TRBV6-6 TGTGCCAGCAGACACTCTAGAACTGGGGCCAACGTCCTGACTTTC CASRHSRTGANVLTF
NA TRBJ1-5 NA TRBV19 TGTGCCAGTAGTATAGATCGTAGGGGGTGGCAGCCCCAGCATTTT CASSIDRRGWQPQHF
NA TRBJ2-2 NA TRBV7-6 TGTGCCAGCAGCTCCAGCGGGGGGGAGCTGTTTTTT CASSSSGGELFF
NA TRBJ1-6 NA TRBV11-2 TGTGCCAGCAGCTTAGTCGGGAGGGCTTACTCACCCCTCCACTTT CASSLVGRAYSPLHF
NA TRBJ2-7 NA TRBV11-1 TGTGCCAGCAGCCCCCGGGGGTGGAGAGAGCAGTACTTC CASSPRGWREQYF
NA TRBJ1-1 NA TRBV7-2 TGTGCCAGCAGGTACTATATTAACACTGAAGCTTTCTTT CASRYYINTEAFF
TRBD2 TRBJ2-7 NA TRBV29-1 TGCAGCGTTTCTCGACTAGCGGGAAACTACGAGCAGTACTTC CSVSRLAGNYEQYF
TRBD2 TRBJ2-1 NA TRBV3-1/TRBV3-2 TGTGCCAGCAGCCAAAGACTAGCCACCTACAAAGGGAATGAGCAGTTCTTC CASSQRLATYKGNEQFF
NA TRBJ2-5 once TRBV3-1/TRBV3-2 TGTGCCAGCAGCCATGTTCAGCGGTACCAAGAGACCCAGTACTTC CASSHVQRYQETQYF
NA TRBJ2-1 NA TRBV30 TGTGCCTGGAGGGCCCGTGGGGGGTTATTGCTCTTC CAWRARGGLLLF
NA TRBJ2-7 NA TRBV4-1 TGCGCCAGCAGCCAAGAACTAGCCCCAACCTACGAGCAGTACTTC CASSQELAPTYEQYF
NA TRBJ2-7 NA TRBV11-3 TGTGCCAGCAGCTTAGAAGCAGGGGACTCCTACGAGCAGTACTTC CASSLEAGDSYEQYF
NA TRBJ2-5 NA TRBV5-1 TGCGCCAGCAGCTTGGGGCCCATCCAAGAGACCCAGTACTTC CASSLGPIQETQYF
NA TRBJ1-3 few TRBV11-2 TGTGCCAGCAGCTTAGGGCTGTCTGGAAACACCATATATTTT CASSLGLSGNTIYF
NA TRBJ1-6 NA TRBV5-1 TGCGCCAGCAGCCCCCGCGACAGTCATTCACCCCTCCACTTT CASSPRDSHSPLHF
NA TRBJ2-3 NA TRBV9 TGTGCCAGCAGCGTTGGACAGACAGATACGCAGTATTTT CASSVGQTDTQYF
TRBD1 TRBJ1-1 NA TRBV14 TGTGCCAGCAGGCGGACAGGGACGAACACTGAAGCTTTCTTT CASRRTGTNTEAFF
NA TRBJ1-1 NA TRBV5-1 TGCGCCAGCAGCTTCGCAGGGGACACTGAAGCTTTCTTT CASSFAGDTEAFF
TRBD1 TRBJ2-1 NA TRBV15 TGTGCCACCAGCAGAGATCTAAGGGGCAGGGGGCGTTACAATGAGCAGTTCTTC CATSRDLRGRGRYNEQFF
NA TRBJ1-5 NA TRBV6-2/TRBV6-3 TGTGCCAGCACTTACGGGAACGGGGATAGCAATCAGCCCCAGCATTTT CASTYGNGDSNQPQHF
NA TRBJ1-3 once TRBV19 TGTGCCAGTAGTGCCGCGTTGAGAACTGGAAACACCATATATTTT CASSAALRTGNTIYF
NA TRBJ2-1 NA TRBV10-3 TGTGCCATCAGTGAGTCGTCAGACATCCCGAAGTTGAGCTCCTACAATGAGCAGTTCTTC CAISESSDIPKLSSYNEQFF
NA TRBJ1-2 NA TRBV3-1/TRBV3-2 TGTGCCAGCAGCCAAGACAGGGGAGGCTACACCTTC CASSQDRGGYTF
NA TRBJ2-3 NA TRBV6-4 TGTGCCAGCAGCTACCACGGGACACAGGGCGATACGCAGTATTTT CASSYHGTQGDTQYF
NA TRBJ2-6 NA TRBV5-1 TGCGCCAGCAGCTTGGACGCGACAGATCCCTACTCTGGGGCCAACGTCCTGACTTTC CASSLDATDPYSGANVLTF